The rows below give T cell receptor beta chains drawn from one sample of a study of cytomegalovirus exposure and HLA in healthy donors. Sequenced by immunoSEQ multiplex PCR; TCRdb stores in-frame clones only, minus some. In the table there are about 160,000 clones, around 69% of which are singletons. Material for sequencing was PBMCs. Every receptor here comes from a man between 60 and 75 years old in good health and CMV-seronegative. CDR3s include the opening cysteine and the closing phenylalanine or tryptophan. A D gene is named only where the DNA matches it firmly. Only some rows state a clone size, as once, few, many or a class for expanded clones.

>TRBJ2-3|-|TRBD1|TRBV7-6
TGTGCCAGCAGCTTACGACAGGGAACTAGCACAGATACGCAGTATTTT
CASSLRQGTSTDTQYF
>TRBJ1-4|-|-|TRBV25-1
TGTGCCAGCAGTGAATTGGGGGGTGGCGAAAAACTGTTTTTT
CASSELGGGEKLFF
>TRBJ2-7|once|TRBD1|TRBV30
TGTGCCTACGGGACAGGACCCTACGAGCAGTACTTC
CAYGTGPYEQYF
>TRBJ2-7|once|-|TRBV25-1
TGTGCCAGCAGTGAAGGCATCTTCCCCTACGAGCAGTACTTC
CASSEGIFPYEQYF
>TRBJ2-1|-|TRBD2|TRBV7-9
TGTTCCAGCAGCACCCCTAGCGGGGGGCCGGATGAGCAGTTCTTC
CSSSTPSGGPDEQFF
>TRBJ1-2|-|-|TRBV21-1
TGTGCCAGCAGCACCCGGACAGGGTCGAGTTTTAACTATGGCTACACCTTC
CASSTRTGSSFNYGYTF
>TRBJ2-7|-|TRBD1|TRBV6-1
TGTGCCAGCAGTGAACTACAGGGGCCCTACGAGCAGTACTTC
CASSELQGPYEQYF
>TRBJ1-5|few|-|TRBV5-6
TGTGCCAGCAGCTTGTTTGGGGGGGCCAATCCCCAATCGAGGCCCCAGCATTTT
CASSLFGGANPQSRPQHF
>TRBJ2-7|-|-|TRBV18
TGTGCCAGCTCACCGGGGCTCCAGGGTTACGAGCAGTACTTC
CASSPGLQGYEQYF
>TRBJ2-5|-|TRBD1|TRBV19
TGTGCCAGTAGTATAAGGACAGGGGGGCTTCAAGAGACCCAGTACTTC
CASSIRTGGLQETQYF
>TRBJ1-1|-|-|TRBV19
TGTGCCAGTAGTATGAGGTCCGACACTGAAGCTTTCTTT
CASSMRSDTEAFF
>TRBJ2-1|-|-|TRBV6-5
TGTGCCAGCAGACCCCCGGGACAAGTTATGAGGCAGTTCTTC
CASRPPGQVMRQFF
>TRBJ1-6|-|-|TRBV7-8
TGTGCCAGCAGCCGGAGCAGTCTCTATAATTCACCCCTCCACTTT
CASSRSSLYNSPLHF
>TRBJ1-1|-|-|TRBV4-2
TGTGCCAGCAGCCAACCGTCTAGGACAGTCAACACTGAAGCTTTCTTT
CASSQPSRTVNTEAFF
>TRBJ2-5|-|-|TRBV4-1
TGCGCCAGCAGCCAAGATAACCGGGGTCAAGAGACCCAGTACTTC
CASSQDNRGQETQYF
>TRBJ1-6|-|-|TRBV7-2
TGTGCCAGCAGCCCAGAGAGGAATTCACCCCTCCACTTT
CASSPERNSPLHF
>TRBJ2-3|-|TRBD2|TRBV7-8
TGTGCCAGCAGCTTAGGGAGAACCGGCCGACTAGCGTCGGATACGCAGTATTTT
CASSLGRTGRLASDTQYF
>TRBJ1-1|-|TRBD1|TRBV6-1
TGTGCCAGTACGGACAGGGGAGGGAACACTGAAGCTTTCTTT
CASTDRGGNTEAFF
>TRBJ2-3|-|-|TRBV28
TGTGCCAGCATCTTATCAGGTGGCCATACGCAGTATTTT
CASILSGGHTQYF
>TRBJ1-3|-|-|TRBV7-9
TGTGCCAGCAGCCAACAATTCTCTGGAAACACCATATATTTT
CASSQQFSGNTIYF
>TRBJ2-7|-|-|TRBV6-1
TGTGCCAGCAGCCCCTCACAGGGTCCAGGATACGAGCAGTACTTC
CASSPSQGPGYEQYF
>TRBJ2-3|-|TRBD2|TRBV11-2
TGTGCCAGCATCCGAGGGAGCGGGAGCGGCACAGATACGCAGTATTTT
CASIRGSGSGTDTQYF
>TRBJ1-1|few|-|TRBV29-1
TGCAGCAGTAGAGCCTCTCTAAACACTGAAGCTTTCTTT
CSSRASLNTEAFF
>TRBJ1-6|-|TRBD1|TRBV30
TGTGCCTGCCCGGACAGGGGGACGAATTCACCCCTCCACTTT
CACPDRGTNSPLHF
>TRBJ2-2|-|TRBD2|TRBV9
TGTGCCAGCAGCGTAGACGAGGGAGGGTCGGACGGGGAGCTGTTTTTT
CASSVDEGGSDGELFF
>TRBJ2-5|-|-|TRBV13
TGTGCCAGCAGCTTACTCGACGGGGGACAGCAAGAGACCCAGTACTTC
CASSLLDGGQQETQYF
>TRBJ1-3|few|TRBD1|TRBV19
TGTGCCAGTAGACCGGGACAGGTCTTCTCTGGAAACACCATATATTTT
CASRPGQVFSGNTIYF
>TRBJ2-7|-|TRBD1|TRBV19
TGTGCCAGTAGTTCGAAGGGGACAGCCTACGAGCAGTACTTC
CASSSKGTAYEQYF
>TRBJ2-1|few|-|TRBV19
TGTGCCAGTAGTATAGATGGGAGGAGCAGTGAGCAGTTCTTC
CASSIDGRSSEQFF
>TRBJ1-6|-|-|TRBV6-6
TGTGCCAGCTGGGGCGGCGATTCACCCCTCCACTTT
CASWGGDSPLHF
>TRBJ2-1|-|-|TRBV7-3
TGTGCCAGCGCTCCAGCGGGCCCTCCTAAAAGCTCCTACAATGAGCAGTTCTTC
CASAPAGPPKSSYNEQFF
>TRBJ1-2|-|-|TRBV6-5
TGTGCCAGCAGTTACTCATGGGGGGAAAGAGGCTACACCTTC
CASSYSWGERGYTF
>TRBJ2-7|-|-|TRBV7-8
TGTGCCAGCAGCCTCCAATGGGTGGGAGGATCCTACGAGCAGTACTTC
CASSLQWVGGSYEQYF
>TRBJ2-5|-|-|TRBV5-1
TGCGCCAGCAGCTTGGTTGCAGGGGCAGAGGAGACCCAGTACTTC
CASSLVAGAEETQYF
>TRBJ2-3|few|TRBD2|TRBV2
TGTGCCAGCAGTGACGGACTAGCGGGAGGCTGGGATACGCAGTATTTT
CASSDGLAGGWDTQYF
>TRBJ2-5|-|-|TRBV5-1
TGCGCCAGCAGCCCGGCGGGACAGAAAGAGACCCAGTACTTC
CASSPAGQKETQYF
>TRBJ2-4|-|TRBD1|TRBV9
TGTGCCAGCAGCCAGGGACAGTTAGCCAAAAACATTCAGTACTTC
CASSQGQLAKNIQYF
>TRBJ2-3|few|-|TRBV7-9
TGTGCCAGCAGCTCCACTAACCCACAGGGAATTGGAGATACGCAGTATTTT
CASSSTNPQGIGDTQYF
>TRBJ2-5|-|-|TRBV7-2
TGTGCCAGCAGCTCCCGACAGATCCAGTACTTC
CASSSRQIQYF
>TRBJ2-5|-|-|TRBV7-9
TGTGCCAGCAGCCCCGGACAGCTACAAGAGACCCAGTACTTC
CASSPGQLQETQYF
>TRBJ1-2|-|TRBD1|TRBV18
TGTGCCAGCTCACTGCAGGGGGCGACGGATGGCTACACCTTC
CASSLQGATDGYTF
>TRBJ2-7|-|-|TRBV10-3
TGTGCCATCAGTGAACTAGCTCAGAGCTCCTACGAGCAGTACTTC
CAISELAQSSYEQYF